This T cell receptor beta chain was sequenced during a study of T cell repertoires in cytomegalovirus infection (dated by TCRdb to the late 2010s). Regarding the study in general: Donor HLA type was relevant to the analysis, as public TCR beta signatures indicated carriage of CMV infection together with the matching HLA type. The paper's findings and limits, for the study overall: In both this cohort and an independent 352-donor cohort, the cumulative frequency of public TCR beta family members distinguished carriers of CMV infection plus the relevant HLA type. In the ex vivo response, HLA-C-restricted CMV-specific TCR beta clonotypes were dominant, and in two of eight donors the single most frequent clonotype came from this HLA-C-restricted group.

There are many counts of this clonotype. This clone's antigen is unknown. The sample holds no much larger clone one base away, and base qualities are not on file. The listed sequencing device is Illumina HiSeq 1500. Through fastp at Q25 and MiXCR, TCRdb rebuilt clones from the public reads, retaining in-frame beta chains. For every CDR3 protein sequence, its rows merge into one entry that carries the most common genes and DNA. This sample comprises 490,000 or so distinct CDR3 sequences, about 10% of them detected only once. The biggest ten clones account for more than 8.5% of the sample. Via the germline V gene (reference sequence), CDR1 is MNHEY and CDR2 SMNVEV. Counted from cysteine to phenylalanine, this CDR3 has 18 amino acids. Just the 54-base CDR3 DNA is kept, in frame starting at base 1. V lost 2 bases and J lost 0 bases, and the count of bases not matched to a germline gene is 5.

The sequencing sample was made of PBMCs. The sequence was collected from a human donor in good health (CMV status not recorded). Some clones in this sample may be carry-over from other donors' samples. The chain is made from TRBV27 and TRBJ2-1, with 12 bases matching TRBD2. CDR3 protein: CASSLGLAGISSYNEQFF. The DNA reads as follows: TGTGCCAGCAGTTTAGGACTAGCGGGGATTAGCTCCTACAATGAGCAGTTCTTC.